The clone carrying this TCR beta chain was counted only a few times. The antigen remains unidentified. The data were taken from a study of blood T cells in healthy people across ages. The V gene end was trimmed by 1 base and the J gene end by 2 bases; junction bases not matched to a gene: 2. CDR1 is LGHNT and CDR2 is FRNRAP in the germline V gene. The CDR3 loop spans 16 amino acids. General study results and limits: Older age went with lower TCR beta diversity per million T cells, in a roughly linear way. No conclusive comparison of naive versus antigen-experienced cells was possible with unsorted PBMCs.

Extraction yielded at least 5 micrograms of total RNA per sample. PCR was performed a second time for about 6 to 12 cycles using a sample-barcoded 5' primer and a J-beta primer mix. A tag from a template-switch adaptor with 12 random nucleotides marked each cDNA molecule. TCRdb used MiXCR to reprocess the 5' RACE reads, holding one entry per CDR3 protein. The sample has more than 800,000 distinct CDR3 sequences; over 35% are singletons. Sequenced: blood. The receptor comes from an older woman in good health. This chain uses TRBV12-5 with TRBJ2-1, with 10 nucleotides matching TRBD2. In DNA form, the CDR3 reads TGTGCTAGTGGTTTGGACAGCGGGAGGGCCTACAATGAGCAGTTCTTC. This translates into CASGLDSGRAYNEQFF.